This is a list of T cell receptor beta chains from one sample in a study of shared clonotypes between healthy human individuals. The repertoire was sequenced with immunoSEQ multiplex PCR; TCRdb's copy has only in-frame clones and lacks some. Here the sample spans around 720,000 clones, 73% being singletons. The sample comprised memory CD4+ T cells sorted from blood. These receptors were collected from a woman aged 25 to 39 in good health. The CDR3 runs from the conserved cysteine through the conserved F or W. Fields, in order: D gene, J gene, clone size, V gene, CDR3 protein, CDR3 DNA. D genes are given only for firm matches. The size of a clone is reported for some rows only, either as once, few or many, or as a class for expanded clones.

-,TRBJ2-7,once,TRBV29-1,CSVGEGNDPYEQYF,TGCAGCGTGGGAGAGGGCAACGATCCCTACGAGCAGTACTTC
-,TRBJ1-5,-,TRBV6-1,CASSEGTSQRAQPQHF,TGTGCCAGCAGTGAGGGTACCAGTCAGCGGGCTCAGCCCCAGCATTTT
-,TRBJ1-2,-,TRBV19,CASSIPPHGYTF,TGTGCCAGTAGTATCCCCCCTCATGGCTACACCTTC
TRBD2,TRBJ2-2,-,TRBV19,CASSSLAGLGDAGELFF,TGTGCCAGTAGTTCACTAGCGGGTTTAGGCGATGCCGGGGAGCTGTTTTTT
-,TRBJ1-5,-,TRBV30,CAWSRPAQPQHF,TGTGCCTGGAGTAGGCCAGCTCAGCCCCAGCATTTT
-,TRBJ2-5,-,TRBV21-1,CASSKGGGKYF,TGTGCCAGCAGCAAAGGCGGTGGGAAGTACTTC
-,TRBJ1-2,-,TRBV7-9,CASSLGAGDGGYTF,TGTGCCAGCAGCTTAGGGGCAGGGGACGGTGGCTACACCTTC
-,TRBJ1-2,-,TRBV5-1,CASSLIIGSDGYTF,TGCGCCAGCAGCTTGATTATCGGCAGCGATGGCTACACCTTC
TRBD2,TRBJ2-7,-,TRBV5-4,CASSWTSLGEQYF,TGTGCCAGCAGCTGGACTAGTCTCGGCGAGCAGTACTTC
-,TRBJ2-2,-,TRBV19,CASSTPNSNTGELFF,TGTGCCAGTAGCACCCCGAACAGCAACACCGGGGAGCTGTTTTTT
-,TRBJ2-2,-,TRBV29-1,CSVVINTGELFF,TGCAGCGTTGTGATCAACACCGGGGAGCTGTTTTTT
TRBD1,TRBJ1-1,-,TRBV27,CASRGNRGNTEAFF,TGTGCCAGCAGGGGAAACAGGGGGAACACTGAAGCTTTCTTT
-,TRBJ1-4,few,TRBV28,CASRAGNLNEKLFF,TGTGCCAGCAGAGCAGGGAACCTTAATGAAAAACTGTTTTTT
-,TRBJ2-5,-,TRBV5-1,CASGLYGSQTETQYF,TGCGCCAGCGGCCTATACGGGTCCCAAACAGAGACCCAGTACTTC
TRBD1,TRBJ2-1,-,TRBV5-1,CASSLGDRDGNEQFF,TGCGCCAGCAGCTTGGGGGACAGGGACGGAAATGAGCAGTTCTTC
TRBD1,TRBJ2-3,-,TRBV13,CASSPSPGQGGTDTQYF,TGTGCCAGCAGCCCCTCGCCGGGACAGGGGGGCACAGATACGCAGTATTTT
-,TRBJ1-5,-,TRBV15,CATSSASRTGGRQPQHF,TGTGCCACCAGCAGCGCATCCCGCACGGGGGGCAGGCAGCCCCAGCATTTT
-,TRBJ2-7,-,TRBV28,CASSFGAFDEQYF,TGTGCCAGCAGTTTCGGGGCCTTTGACGAGCAGTACTTC
-,TRBJ2-5,-,TRBV11-3,CASSLSYREETQYF,TGTGCCAGCAGCTTATCTTACAGGGAAGAGACCCAGTACTTC
-,TRBJ1-4,-,TRBV29-1,CSGRDGREKLFF,TGCAGCGGCCGGGACGGGCGGGAAAAACTGTTTTTT
TRBD1,TRBJ2-7,-,TRBV6-5,CASSLWTGSYEQYF,TGTGCCAGCAGTTTGTGGACAGGATCCTACGAGCAGTACTTC
-,TRBJ1-1,-,TRBV7-2,CASSKDSMNTEAFF,TGTGCCAGCAGTAAGGACAGTATGAACACTGAAGCTTTCTTT
TRBD2,TRBJ2-7,-,TRBV29-1,CSVVGTRSVEQYF,TGCAGCGTTGTGGGGACTAGGTCGGTCGAGCAGTACTTC
-,TRBJ2-2,-,TRBV19,CASSITSRTGELFF,TGTGCCAGTAGTATTACGTCCCGAACCGGGGAGCTGTTTTTT
TRBD2,TRBJ2-7,-,TRBV7-2,CASSLNFLAGNHEQYF,TGTGCCAGCAGCTTAAATTTTCTAGCGGGAAACCACGAGCAGTACTTC
-,TRBJ2-3,-,TRBV7-6,CASSLVGPISDTQYF,TGTGCCAGCAGCTTAGTCGGCCCGATTTCAGATACGCAGTATTTT
-,TRBJ2-1,-,TRBV1,CTSSQGQREKVYNEQFF,TGCACCAGCAGCCAGGGACAGCGGGAGAAGGTCTACAATGAGCAGTTCTTC
-,TRBJ2-1,-,TRBV19,CASSGAVYNEQFF,TGTGCCAGTAGTGGGGCCGTCTACAATGAGCAGTTCTTC
-,TRBJ1-4,-,TRBV27,CASRQTDENEKLFF,TGTGCCAGCAGACAGACAGACGAGAATGAAAAACTGTTTTTT
-,TRBJ2-3,-,TRBV5-4,CASRPQWTSDTQYF,TGTGCCAGCAGGCCGCAGTGGACGTCAGATACGCAGTATTTT
-,TRBJ1-5,-,TRBV6-1,CASSDGVSRNQPQHF,TGTGCCAGCAGTGATGGGGTCTCACGCAATCAGCCCCAGCATTTT
TRBD2,TRBJ2-5,-,TRBV28,CASSPGTSGRETQYF,TGTGCCAGCAGTCCCGGGACTAGCGGGAGAGAGACCCAGTACTTC
TRBD1,TRBJ2-1,-,TRBV27,CASITRDRKQFF,TGTGCCAGCATCACTCGGGACAGAAAGCAGTTCTTC
TRBD2,TRBJ2-1,-,TRBV9,CASSVQGLTYNEQFF,TGTGCCAGCAGCGTACAGGGACTAACCTACAATGAGCAGTTCTTC
TRBD2,TRBJ2-7,-,TRBV2,CASTQGLTSGLPYEQYF,TGTGCCAGCACCCAGGGACTGACTAGCGGGTTACCCTACGAGCAGTACTTC
TRBD1,TRBJ1-2,-,TRBV6-5,CASRNRDSPHYGYTF,TGTGCCAGCAGAAACCGGGACAGCCCTCACTATGGCTACACCTTC
TRBD1,TRBJ1-1,few,TRBV19,CASSTQGIGTEAFF,TGTGCCAGTAGCACACAGGGGATAGGCACTGAAGCTTTCTTT
-,TRBJ2-3,few,TRBV4-1,CASSQVDMGFSTDTQYF,TGCGCCAGCAGCCAAGTGGACATGGGGTTTAGCACAGATACGCAGTATTTT
-,TRBJ1-1,-,TRBV5-4,CASSRAQLVTTEAFF,TGTGCCAGCAGTCGTGCTCAGTTGGTTACCACTGAAGCTTTCTTT
-,TRBJ1-1,-,TRBV27,CASKENTRGAEAFF,TGTGCCAGCAAAGAGAACACCCGGGGAGCCGAAGCTTTCTTT
-,TRBJ1-1,once,TRBV30,CAWTYGGTEAFF,TGTGCCTGGACATACGGGGGCACTGAAGCTTTCTTT
-,TRBJ2-1,few,TRBV7-2,CASSDQAATYNEQFF,TGTGCCAGCAGCGACCAAGCAGCTACTTACAATGAGCAGTTCTTC
-,TRBJ1-1,few,TRBV2,CASRWFEEAFF,TGTGCCAGCAGATGGTTCGAAGAAGCTTTCTTT
-,TRBJ1-3,-,TRBV11-2,CASSRGSARGSPGNTIYF,TGTGCCAGCAGCCGAGGGTCCGCCAGGGGATCACCTGGAAACACCATATATTTT
-,TRBJ2-2,-,TRBV5-1,CASSGGSGTGELFF,TGCGCCAGCTCTGGGGGCTCAGGCACCGGGGAGCTGTTTTTT